This is a list of T cell receptor beta chains from one sample in a study of T cell clones after liver transplantation. TCRdb's table, derived via immunoSEQ multiplex PCR, lists solely in-frame clones and lacks some. The sample lists 25,000 to 35,000 clones, around 94% seen once, with roughly a quarter in the top ten. The source material was CD8+ T cells from blood, sampled 12 months after liver transplant. The source is a human patient who received a liver transplant. Part of the T cell pool may stem from the graft donor. Each CDR3 is given without its conserved first and last residue.

v_call: TRBV6-5
j_call: TRBJ1-2
cdr3_aa: ASSPQGAGAYGYT

v_call: TRBV7-9
j_call: TRBJ1-2
cdr3_aa: ASSLGQVVNYGYT

v_call: TRBV11-2
j_call: TRBJ2-7
cdr3_aa: ASSLGTGIEQY

v_call: TRBV19
j_call: TRBJ1-5
cdr3_aa: ASSGRVRNQPQH

v_call: TRBV29-1
j_call: TRBJ2-1
cdr3_aa: SGPHSYNEQF

v_call: TRBV29-1
j_call: TRBJ2-2
cdr3_aa: SVEIGAPGELF

v_call: TRBV27
j_call: TRBJ2-3
cdr3_aa: ASSLHGTDTQY

v_call: TRBV11-2
j_call: TRBJ2-7
cdr3_aa: ASSPGGYEQY

v_call: TRBV30
j_call: TRBJ1-2
cdr3_aa: AWSAGRPGYT

v_call: TRBV25-1
j_call: TRBJ2-1
cdr3_aa: ASRNRLASDVDEQF